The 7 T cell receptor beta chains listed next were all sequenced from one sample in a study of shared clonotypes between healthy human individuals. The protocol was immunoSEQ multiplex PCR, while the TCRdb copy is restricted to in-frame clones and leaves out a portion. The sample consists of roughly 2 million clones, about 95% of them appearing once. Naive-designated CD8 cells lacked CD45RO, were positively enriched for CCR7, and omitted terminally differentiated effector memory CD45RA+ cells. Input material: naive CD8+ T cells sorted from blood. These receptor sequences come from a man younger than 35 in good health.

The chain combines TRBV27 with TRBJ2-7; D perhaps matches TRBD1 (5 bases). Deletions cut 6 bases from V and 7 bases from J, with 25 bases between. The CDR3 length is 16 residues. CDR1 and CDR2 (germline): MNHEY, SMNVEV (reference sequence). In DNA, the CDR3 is TGTGCCAGCAGCCGAATTCCGGGCCCTGCAGGGCTTGAGCAGTACTTC. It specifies CASSRIPGPAGLEQYF.

This CDR3 is CASSLIRGEQFF. The DNA of the CDR3 is TGTGCCAGCAGTCTTATACGGGGTGAGCAGTTCTTC. The V and J genes are TRBV27 and TRBJ2-1; D might be TRBD2 (5 bases). V was clipped by 5 bases and J by 9 bases, with 11 bases between them. This CDR3 region has 12 residues. CDR1 is MNHEY, CDR2 SMNVEV, per germline (reference sequence).

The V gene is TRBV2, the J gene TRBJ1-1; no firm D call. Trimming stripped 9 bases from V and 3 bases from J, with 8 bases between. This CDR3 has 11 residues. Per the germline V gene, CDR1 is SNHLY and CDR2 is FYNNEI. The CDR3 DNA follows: TGTGCCAGTTGTCTGGACACTGAAGCTTTCTTT. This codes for CASCLDTEAFF.

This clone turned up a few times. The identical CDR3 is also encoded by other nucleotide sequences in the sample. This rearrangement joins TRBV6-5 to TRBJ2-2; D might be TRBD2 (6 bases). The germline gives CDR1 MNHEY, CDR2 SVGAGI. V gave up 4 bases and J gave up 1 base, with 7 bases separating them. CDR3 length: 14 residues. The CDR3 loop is CASSWGENTGELFF. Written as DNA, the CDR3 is TGTGCCAGCAGTTGGGGGGAGAACACCGGGGAGCTGTTTTTT.

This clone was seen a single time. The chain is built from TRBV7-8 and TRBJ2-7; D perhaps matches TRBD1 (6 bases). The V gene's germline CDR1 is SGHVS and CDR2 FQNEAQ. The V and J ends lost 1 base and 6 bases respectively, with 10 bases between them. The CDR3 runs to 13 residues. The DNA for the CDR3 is TGTGCCAGCAGCTTAGAGGGGACAAGCGAGCAGTACTTC. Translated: CASSLEGTSEQYF.

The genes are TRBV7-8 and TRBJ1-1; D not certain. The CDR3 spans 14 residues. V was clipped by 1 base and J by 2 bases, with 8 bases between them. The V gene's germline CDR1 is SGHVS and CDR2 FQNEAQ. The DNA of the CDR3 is TGTGCCAGCAGCTTAGTGGCAGCCAACACTGAAGCTTTCTTT. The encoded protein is CASSLVAANTEAFF. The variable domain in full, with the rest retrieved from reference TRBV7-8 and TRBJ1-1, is GAGVSQSPRYKVAKRGQDVALRCDPISGHVSLFWYQQALGQGPEFLTYFQNEAQLDKSGLPSDRFFAERPEGSVSTLKIQRTQQEDSAVYLCASSLVAANTEAFFGQGTRLTVV.

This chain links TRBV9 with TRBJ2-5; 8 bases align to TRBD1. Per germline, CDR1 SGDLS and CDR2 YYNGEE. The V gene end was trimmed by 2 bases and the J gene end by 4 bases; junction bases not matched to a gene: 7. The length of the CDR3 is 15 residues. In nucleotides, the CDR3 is TGTGCCAGCAGCGTCGACAGGGGCTTAGGAGAGACCCAGTACTTC. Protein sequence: CASSVDRGLGETQYF.